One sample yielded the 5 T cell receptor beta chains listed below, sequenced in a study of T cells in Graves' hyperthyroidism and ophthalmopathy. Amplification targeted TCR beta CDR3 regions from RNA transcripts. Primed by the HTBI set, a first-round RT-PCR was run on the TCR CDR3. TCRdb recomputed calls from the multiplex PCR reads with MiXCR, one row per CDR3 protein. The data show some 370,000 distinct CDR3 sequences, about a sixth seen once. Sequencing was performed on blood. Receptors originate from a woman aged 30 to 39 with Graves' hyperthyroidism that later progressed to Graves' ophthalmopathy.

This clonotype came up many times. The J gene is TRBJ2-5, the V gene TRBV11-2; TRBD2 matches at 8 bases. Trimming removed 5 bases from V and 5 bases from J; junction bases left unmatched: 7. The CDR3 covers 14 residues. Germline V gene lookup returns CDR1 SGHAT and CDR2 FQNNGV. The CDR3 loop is CASSDRGGGETQYF. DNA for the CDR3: TGTGCCAGCAGCGATCGGGGGGGCGGGGAGACCCAGTACTTC.

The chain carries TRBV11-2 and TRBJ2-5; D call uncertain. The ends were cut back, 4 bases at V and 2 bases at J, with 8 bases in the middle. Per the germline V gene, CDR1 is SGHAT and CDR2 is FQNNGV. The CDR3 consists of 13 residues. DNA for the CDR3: TGTGCCAGCAGCTCGACAAATCAAGAGACCCAGTACTTC. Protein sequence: CASSSTNQETQYF.

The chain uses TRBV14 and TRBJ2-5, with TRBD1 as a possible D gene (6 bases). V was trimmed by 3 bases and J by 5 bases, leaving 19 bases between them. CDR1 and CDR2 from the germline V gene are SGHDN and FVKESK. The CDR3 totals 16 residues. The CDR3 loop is CASSHWTTGPDETQYF. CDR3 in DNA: TGTGCCAGCAGCCACTGGACGACAGGCCCGGACGAGACCCAGTACTTC.

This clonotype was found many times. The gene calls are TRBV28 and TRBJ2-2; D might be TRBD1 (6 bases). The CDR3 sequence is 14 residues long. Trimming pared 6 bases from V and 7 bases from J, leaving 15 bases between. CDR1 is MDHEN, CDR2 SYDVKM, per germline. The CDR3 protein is CASRPQGINGELFF. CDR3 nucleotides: TGTGCCAGCAGGCCCCAGGGGATCAACGGGGAGCTGTTTTTT.

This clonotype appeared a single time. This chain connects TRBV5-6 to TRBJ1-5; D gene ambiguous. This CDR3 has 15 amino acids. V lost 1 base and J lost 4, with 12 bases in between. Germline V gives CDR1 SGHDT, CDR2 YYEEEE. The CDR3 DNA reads TGTGCCAGCAGCTTGTCAGAAGCTCGGAATCAGCCCCAGCATTTT. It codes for CASSLSEARNQPQHF.